These 9 T cell receptor beta chains share one sample of origin, sequenced in a study of blood T cell repertoires in COVID-19. Sequencing was performed with immunoSEQ multiplex PCR; in TCRdb, only in-frame clones are kept and a portion is missing. The sample holds 60,000 to 95,000 clones, about 90% seen once. What was sequenced was peripheral blood. These receptors originate from a human donor in a cohort sampled during active COVID-19.

The CDR3 nucleotides read TGTGCCAGCTCACCATCGAGGGTGAACACTGAAGCTTTCTTT. Its translation is CASSPSRVNTEAFF. The chain joins TRBV18 to TRBJ1-1; D unclear. V lost 2 bases, J lost 0 bases, and 7 bases lay in between. CDR3 length equals 14 residues. Germline V lookup: CDR1 KGHSH, CDR2 LQKENI.

This rearrangement joins TRBV3-1 (or the pseudogene TRBV3-2) to TRBJ1-2; D is unclear. The CDR3 spans 13 residues. Trimming shortened V by 2 bases and J by 2 bases, and 6 bases separated the two germline ends. Germline values: CDR1 LGHDT, CDR2 YNNKEL (reference sequence). CDR3 coding DNA: TGTGCCAGCAGCCAATCGGAGAACTATGGCTACACCTTC. It translates to CASSQSENYGYTF.

V gene TRBV7-3 combines with J gene TRBJ1-2; TRBD1 matches 12 bases. Germline CDR1 reads SGHTA; CDR2 reads FQGTGA. The V and J ends lost 4 bases and 8 bases, in that order; junction bases with no gene match: 5. The length of the CDR3 is 14 residues. The CDR3 DNA is TGTGCCAGCAGCTCCACCGGGACAGGGGGCGGCTACACCTTC. It is translated as CASSSTGTGGGYTF.

The genes are TRBV2 and TRBJ2-3; 8 bases fit TRBD2. The length of the CDR3 is 16 residues. Germline CDR1 is SNHLY and CDR2 is FYNNEI. Losses at the gene ends were 4 bases for V and 3 bases for J; bases not matched to a gene: 9. The CDR3, as DNA: TGTGCCAGCAGTGTGTCAAGCGGGGGTAGGACAGATACGCAGTATTTT. Protein: CASSVSSGGRTDTQYF.

This rearrangement joins TRBV5-1 to TRBJ2-7; 7 nucleotides match TRBD1. This CDR3 is built from 17 residues. V dropped 4 bases and J dropped 6; count of bases not matched to a gene: 19. CDR1 and CDR2 from the germline V gene are SGHRS and YFSETQ. The chain's CDR3 is CASSPRQGSTLLAEQYF. For the CDR3, the DNA is TGCGCCAGCAGCCCCAGACAGGGTTCGACACTCCTAGCCGAGCAGTACTTC.

The gene calls are TRBV2 and TRBJ2-3; 12 nucleotides line up with TRBD2. The V gene's germline CDR1 is SNHLY and CDR2 FYNNEI. J was trimmed by 0 bases and V by 4 bases; bases with no gene match: 11. The CDR3 loop spans 19 amino acids. The CDR3 loop reads CASSGGGLAGTISTDTQYF. As DNA, the CDR3 is TGTGCCAGCAGTGGGGGAGGACTAGCGGGGACGATTAGCACAGATACGCAGTATTTT.

This chain connects TRBV18 to TRBJ2-7, with 11 bases lining up with TRBD1. Trimming at V came to 3 bases and at J to 5 bases, leaving 6 bases not matched to a gene. The CDR3 is made up of 15 amino acids. Per germline, CDR1 KGHSH and CDR2 LQKENI. The CDR3, as DNA: TGTGCCAGCTCACCTTCGGGACAGGGGGGGAACGAGCAGTACTTC. Protein sequence: CASSPSGQGGNEQYF.

The chain joins TRBV4-1 to TRBJ1-5; D possibly corresponds to TRBD1 (5 bases). Trimming took 4 bases from V and 7 from J, leaving 20 bases between them. Germline CDR1 reads MGHRA; CDR2 reads YSYEKL. The CDR3 spans 16 residues. This chain's CDR3 is CASSPSGVRGPQPQHF. The CDR3 nucleotides are TGCGCCAGCAGCCCCTCGGGGGTACGGGGTCCCCAGCCCCAGCATTTT.

This chain joins TRBV5-1 and TRBJ2-3; a weak D match, TRBD2 (5 bases). The CDR3 has 15 residues. The germline V and J ends were trimmed by 0 bases and 4 bases, with 12 bases remaining between them. In germline, CDR1 is SGHRS, CDR2 YFSETQ. The CDR3 coding sequence is TGCGCCAGCAGCTTGGAGGGCAAGCGGCCAGATACGCAGTATTTT. Its protein is CASSLEGKRPDTQYF.